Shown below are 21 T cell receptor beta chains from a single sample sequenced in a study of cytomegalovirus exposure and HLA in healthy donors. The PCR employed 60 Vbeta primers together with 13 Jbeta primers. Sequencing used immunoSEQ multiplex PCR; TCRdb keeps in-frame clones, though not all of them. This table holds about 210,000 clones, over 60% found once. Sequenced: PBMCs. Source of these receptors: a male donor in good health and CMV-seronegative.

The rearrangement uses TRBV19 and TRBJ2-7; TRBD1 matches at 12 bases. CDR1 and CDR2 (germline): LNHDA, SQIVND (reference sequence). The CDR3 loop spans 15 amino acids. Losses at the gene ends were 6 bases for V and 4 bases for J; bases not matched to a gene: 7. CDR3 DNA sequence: TGTGCCAGTAGCAAACCGGGACAGGGGGCGTACGAGCAGTACTTC. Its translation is CASSKPGQGAYEQYF.

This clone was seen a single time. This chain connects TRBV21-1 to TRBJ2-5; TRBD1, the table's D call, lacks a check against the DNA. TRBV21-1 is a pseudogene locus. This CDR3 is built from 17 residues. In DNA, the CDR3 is TGTGCCAGCAGCACCTGGACAAGGGATCGTTCCGGTGGGACCCAGTACTTC. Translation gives CASSTWTRDRSGGTQYF.

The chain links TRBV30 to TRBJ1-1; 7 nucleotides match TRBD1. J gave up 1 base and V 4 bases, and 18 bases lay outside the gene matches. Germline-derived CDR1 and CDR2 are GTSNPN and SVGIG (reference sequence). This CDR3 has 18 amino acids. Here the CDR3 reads CAWTSWQGQGVGNTEAFF. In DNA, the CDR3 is TGTGCCTGGACGTCCTGGCAAGGGCAGGGGGTTGGGAACACTGAAGCTTTCTTT.

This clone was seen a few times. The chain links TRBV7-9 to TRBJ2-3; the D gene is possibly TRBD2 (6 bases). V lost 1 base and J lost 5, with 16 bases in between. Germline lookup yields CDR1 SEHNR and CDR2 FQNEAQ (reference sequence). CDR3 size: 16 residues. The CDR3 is CASSLGGRGGQDTQYF. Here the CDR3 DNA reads TGTGCCAGCAGCTTAGGTGGTCGGGGAGGACAAGATACGCAGTATTTT.

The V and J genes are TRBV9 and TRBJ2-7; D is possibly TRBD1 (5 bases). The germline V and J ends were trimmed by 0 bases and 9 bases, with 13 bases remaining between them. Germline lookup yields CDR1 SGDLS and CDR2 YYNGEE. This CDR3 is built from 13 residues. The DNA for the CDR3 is TGTGCCAGCAGCGTAGTCTCAGAAGGGGTGCAGTACTTC. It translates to CASSVVSEGVQYF.

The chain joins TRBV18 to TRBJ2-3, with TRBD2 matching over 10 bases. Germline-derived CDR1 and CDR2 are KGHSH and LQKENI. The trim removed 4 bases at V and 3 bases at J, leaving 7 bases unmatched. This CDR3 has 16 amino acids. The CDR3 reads CASSLQRGGDTDTQYF. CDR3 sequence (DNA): TGTGCCAGCTCACTCCAGCGGGGGGGCGATACAGATACGCAGTATTTT.

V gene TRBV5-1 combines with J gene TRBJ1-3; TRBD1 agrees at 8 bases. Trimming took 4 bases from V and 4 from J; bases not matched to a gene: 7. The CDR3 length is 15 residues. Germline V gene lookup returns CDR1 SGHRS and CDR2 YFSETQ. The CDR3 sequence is CASSPRTGWGNTIYF. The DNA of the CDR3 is TGCGCCAGCAGCCCACGGACAGGGTGGGGAAACACCATATATTTT.

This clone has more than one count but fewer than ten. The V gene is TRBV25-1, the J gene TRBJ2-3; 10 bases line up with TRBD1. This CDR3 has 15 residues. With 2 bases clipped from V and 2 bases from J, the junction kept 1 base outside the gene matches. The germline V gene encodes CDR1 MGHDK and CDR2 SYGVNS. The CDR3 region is CASSERQGATDTQYF. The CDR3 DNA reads TGTGCCAGCAGTGAACGACAGGGGGCCACAGATACGCAGTATTTT.

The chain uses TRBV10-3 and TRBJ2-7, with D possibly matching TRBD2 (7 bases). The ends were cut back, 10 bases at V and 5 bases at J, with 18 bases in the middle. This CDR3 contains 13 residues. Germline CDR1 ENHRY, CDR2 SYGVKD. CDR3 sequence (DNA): TGTGCCAGCGCGAGGGGGGGCCTGGACGAGCAGTACTTC. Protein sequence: CASARGGLDEQYF.

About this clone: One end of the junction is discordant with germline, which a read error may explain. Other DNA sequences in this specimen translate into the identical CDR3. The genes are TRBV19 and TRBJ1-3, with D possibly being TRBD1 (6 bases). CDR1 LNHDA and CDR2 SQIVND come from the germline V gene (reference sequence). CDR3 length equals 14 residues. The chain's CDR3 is CATGTTGRTDTIYF. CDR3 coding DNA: TGCGCCACCGGGACGACAGGCAGGACGGACACCATATATTTT.

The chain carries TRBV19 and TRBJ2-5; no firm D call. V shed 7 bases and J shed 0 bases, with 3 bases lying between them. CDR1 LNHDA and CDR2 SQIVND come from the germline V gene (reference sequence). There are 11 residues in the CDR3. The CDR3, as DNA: TGTGCCAGTACTTACCAAGAGACCCAGTACTTC. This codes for CASTYQETQYF. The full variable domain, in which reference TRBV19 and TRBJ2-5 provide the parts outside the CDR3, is DGGITQSPKYLFRKEGQNVTLSCEQNLNHDAMYWYRQDPGQGLRLIYYSQIVNDFQKGDIAEGYSVSREKKESFPLTVTSAQKNPTAFYLCASTYQETQYFGPGTRLLVL.

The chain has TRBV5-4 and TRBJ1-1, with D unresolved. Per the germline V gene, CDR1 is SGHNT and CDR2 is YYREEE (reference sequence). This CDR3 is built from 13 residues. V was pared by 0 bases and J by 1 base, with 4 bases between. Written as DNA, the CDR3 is TGTGCCAGCAGCTTGGCACAGAACACTGAAGCTTTCTTT. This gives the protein CASSLAQNTEAFF.

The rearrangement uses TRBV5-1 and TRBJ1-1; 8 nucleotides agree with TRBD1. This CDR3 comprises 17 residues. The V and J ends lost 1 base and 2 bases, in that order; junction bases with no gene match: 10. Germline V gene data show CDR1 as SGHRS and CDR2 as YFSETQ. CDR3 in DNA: TGCGCCAGCAGCTTGTTACTTACAGGGGGATACAACACTGAAGCTTTCTTT. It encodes CASSLLLTGGYNTEAFF. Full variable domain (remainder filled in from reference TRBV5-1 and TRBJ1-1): KAGVTQTPRYLIKTRGQQVTLSCSPISGHRSVSWYQQTPGQGLQFLFEYFSETQRNKGNFPGRFSGRQFSNSRSEMNVSTLELGDSALYLCASSLLLTGGYNTEAFFGQGTRLTVV.

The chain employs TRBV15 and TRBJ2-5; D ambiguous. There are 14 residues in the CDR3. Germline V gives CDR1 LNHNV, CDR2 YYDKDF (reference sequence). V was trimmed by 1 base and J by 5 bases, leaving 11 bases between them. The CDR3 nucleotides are TGTGCCACCAGCAGAGGCGGTTCGGTGGAGACCCAGTACTTC. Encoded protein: CATSRGGSVETQYF.

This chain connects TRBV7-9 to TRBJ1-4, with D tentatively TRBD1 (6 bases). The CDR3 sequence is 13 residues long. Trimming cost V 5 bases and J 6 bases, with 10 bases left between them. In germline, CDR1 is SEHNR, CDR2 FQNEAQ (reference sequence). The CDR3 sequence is CASSPGTYEKLFF. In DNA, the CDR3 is TGTGCCAGCAGCCCCGGGACATATGAAAAACTGTTTTTT.

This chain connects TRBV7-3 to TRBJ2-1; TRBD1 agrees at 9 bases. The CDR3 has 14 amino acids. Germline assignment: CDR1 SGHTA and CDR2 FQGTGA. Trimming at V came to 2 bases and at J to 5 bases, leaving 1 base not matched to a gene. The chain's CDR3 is CASSLWDRDNEQFF. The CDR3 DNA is TGTGCCAGCAGCTTATGGGACAGGGACAATGAGCAGTTCTTC.

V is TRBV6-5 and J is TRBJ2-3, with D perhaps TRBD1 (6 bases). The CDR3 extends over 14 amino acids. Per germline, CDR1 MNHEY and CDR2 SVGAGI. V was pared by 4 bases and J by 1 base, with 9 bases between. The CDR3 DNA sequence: TGTGCCAGCAGTTCTGGGGGCGGCACAGATACGCAGTATTTT. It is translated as CASSSGGGTDTQYF.

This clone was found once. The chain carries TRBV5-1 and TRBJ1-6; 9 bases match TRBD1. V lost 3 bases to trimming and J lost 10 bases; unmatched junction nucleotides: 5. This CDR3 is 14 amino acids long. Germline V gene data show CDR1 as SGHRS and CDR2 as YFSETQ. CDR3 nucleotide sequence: TGCGCCAGCAGCTCGGGACAGGGTGGATCACCCCTCCACTTT. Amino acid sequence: CASSSGQGGSPLHF. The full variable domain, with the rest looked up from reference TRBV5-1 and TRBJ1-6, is KAGVTQTPRYLIKTRGQQVTLSCSPISGHRSVSWYQQTPGQGLQFLFEYFSETQRNKGNFPGRFSGRQFSNSRSEMNVSTLELGDSALYLCASSSGQGGSPLHFGNGTRLTVT.

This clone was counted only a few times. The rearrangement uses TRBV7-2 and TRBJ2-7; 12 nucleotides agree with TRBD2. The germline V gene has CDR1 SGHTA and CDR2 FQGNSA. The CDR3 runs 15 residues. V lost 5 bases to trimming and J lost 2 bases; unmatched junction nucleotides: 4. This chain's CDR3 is CASSPLAGGTYEQYF. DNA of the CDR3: TGTGCCAGCAGCCCACTAGCGGGGGGAACCTACGAGCAGTACTTC.

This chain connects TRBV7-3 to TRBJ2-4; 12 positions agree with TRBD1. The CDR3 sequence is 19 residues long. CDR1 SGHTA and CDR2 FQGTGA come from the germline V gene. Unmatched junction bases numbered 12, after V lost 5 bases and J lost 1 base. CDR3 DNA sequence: TGTGCCAGCAGCCCCGGGACAGGGGGCGCTGTCAATGCCAAAAACATTCAGTACTTC. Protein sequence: CASSPGTGGAVNAKNIQYF.

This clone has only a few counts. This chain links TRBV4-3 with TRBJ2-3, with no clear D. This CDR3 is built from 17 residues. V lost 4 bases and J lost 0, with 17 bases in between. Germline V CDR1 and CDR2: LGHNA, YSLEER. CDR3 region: CASSPNLEATSTDTQYF. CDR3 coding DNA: TGCGCCAGCAGCCCCAACTTGGAAGCGACCAGCACAGATACGCAGTATTTT.